This TCR beta chain was recovered during a study of cytomegalovirus exposure and HLA in healthy donors. With regard to this clone: Its target is unknown.

This CDR3 has 15 residues. The germline CDR1 and CDR2 sequences are MNHEY and SMNVEV (reference sequence). V shed 6 bases, J shed 2 bases, and the junction held 10 bases outside the gene matches. PCR involved 60 Vbeta and 13 Jbeta primers. The data were produced by immunoSEQ multiplex PCR, yet TCRdb's version contains in-frame clones alone and is incomplete. The table shows more than 100,000 clones, with roughly 78% occurring only once. General study findings and limits: In an earlier analysis, about 87% or about 30%: the productive usage of most TCR beta V segments. Among TCR beta chains of equal frequency, HLA-associated ones were more clonally expanded in a later analysis.

The sequenced material came from PBMCs. J is TRBJ2-7 and V is TRBV27; 7 nucleotides agree with TRBD1. The receptor was derived from a woman in her 30s in good health and CMV-seropositive. CDR3 bases: TGTGCCAGCAGCCCACGGACAGGTAAGGCCTACGAGCAGTACTTC. Amino acid sequence: CASSPRTGKAYEQYF.